This T cell receptor beta chain was profiled in a study of T-cell memory formation after mild COVID-19. The sample holds a few counts of this clonotype. Antigen specificity is unknown. The study's findings and limits: CM and EM subsets held most contracting CD4+ clones; EMRA held CD8+ ones.

TCRdb recomputed calls from the 5' RACE reads with MiXCR, one row per CDR3 protein. The data hold 190,000 or so distinct CDR3 sequences, with about a fifth observed a single time. The sample taken for sequencing was PBMCs or a T cell subset sorted from them (not recorded which). This TCR was recovered from an adult woman who had mild COVID-19 (a few samples of this study predate the infection). Cell type and time point are not known.

CDR3 in amino acids: CASSLGSHRYNEQFF. The CDR3 DNA sequence: TGTGCCAGCAGCTTGGGCAGCCACCGATACAATGAGCAGTTCTTC. The genes are TRBV5-6 and TRBJ2-1; D is uncertain. The CDR3 consists of 15 residues. The V end lost 0 bases, the J end lost 4 bases, and 11 bases lay between the germline ends. Germline CDR1 is SGHDT and CDR2 is YYEEEE.